This entry is about one T cell receptor beta chain. This specimen comes from a study of shared clonotypes between healthy human individuals. Here immunoSEQ multiplex PCR was the method, and the copy in TCRdb shows in-frame clones only, minus some. The table lists 500,000 to 650,000 clones, around three quarters of them singletons. Germline CDR1 SGHTA, CDR2 FQGTGA. This CDR3 is built from 15 residues. V lost 3 bases to trimming and J lost 5 bases; unmatched junction nucleotides: 6. This sequence originates from a middle-aged woman in good health. Some clones in this sample may be carry-over from other donors' samples. This chain uses TRBV7-3 with TRBJ2-3; 9 bases line up with TRBD2. Material: PBMCs. CDR3: CASSFGLASGDTQYF. In DNA form, the CDR3 reads TGTGCCAGCAGCTTTGGACTAGCGTCGGGAGATACGCAGTATTTT.